A single sample is the source of the 25 T cell receptor beta chains below, sequenced in a study of prognosis after radiotherapy for stage I lung cancer. The authors amplified TCR beta CDR3 from genomic DNA using two-round multiplex PCR. Used in first-round PCR were primers specific to each TRBV and TRBJ gene. TCRdb re-derived calls from the multiplex PCR reads in MiXCR, one entry per CDR3 protein. The table records roughly 38,000 distinct CDR3 sequences, about 24% of them present only once. This sample comprised PBMCs, obtained before or after stereotactic body radiation therapy (not recorded which). These receptors all come from a donor over 45 with non-small cell lung cancer.

Details on this clonotype: Given a far larger clone just one base away, this is likely a sequencing read error. This chain joins TRBV20-1 and TRBJ2-4; weak D call: TRBD1 (5 bases). The end of the DNA fits TRBJ1-2 better, so the J call may be wrong. The CDR3 spans 15 residues. CDR1 DFQATT and CDR2 SNEGSKA come from the germline V gene (reference sequence). The CDR3 DNA reads as TGCAGTGCCGCCTGGTCGGGGACCGGGGTCTATGGCTACACCTTC. It is translated as CSAAWSGTGVYGYTF.

This clonotype has at least ten counts. The chain uses TRBV6-2 or TRBV6-3 and TRBJ2-5; 12 bases agree with TRBD2. CDR1 is MNHEY and CDR2 is SVGEGT in the germline V gene. V shed 7 bases and J 5 bases; nucleotides not matched to a gene: 14. This CDR3 has 17 amino acids. DNA of the CDR3: TGTGCCAGCACCCAGGTGGCTAGCGGGAGGGCCGGGGAGACCCAGTACTTC. Translated: CASTQVASGRAGETQYF.

On this clonotype itself: This sequence may be a read error, since a much larger clone differs from it by one base. The chain carries TRBV6-2 or TRBV6-3 and TRBJ2-5, with D possibly matching TRBD2 (5 bases). Germline V gene lookup returns CDR1 MNHEY and CDR2 SVGEGT. The CDR3 contains 16 residues. V lost 5 bases to trimming and J lost 5 bases, with 21 bases between them. The CDR3 DNA sequence: TGTGCCAGCAGTCCCATAGGGCGGGTGGGCCGGGAGACCCAGTACTTC. It specifies CASSPIGRVGRETQYF.

This clonotype was picked up many times. The genes are TRBV15 and TRBJ1-6, with 7 bases fitting TRBD1. Germline CDR1 LNHNV, CDR2 YYDKDF (reference sequence). The CDR3 length is 15 residues. V shed 1 base and J 7 bases; nucleotides not matched to a gene: 4. For the CDR3, the DNA is TGTGCCACCAGCAGAGCAGGGGGAACGAATTCACCCCTCCACTTT. Amino acids: CATSRAGGTNSPLHF.

This sequence joins TRBV20-1 and TRBJ2-1, with 9 bases that match TRBD2. The germline gives CDR1 DFQATT, CDR2 SNEGSKA (reference sequence). J lost 6 bases, V lost 0 bases, and 6 bases had no gene match. The CDR3 loop spans 15 amino acids. CDR3 sequence: CSARDGGRVSNEQFF. The CDR3, as DNA: TGCAGTGCTAGAGATGGCGGGAGGGTAAGCAATGAGCAGTTCTTC.

The J gene is TRBJ1-1, the V gene TRBV29-1; TRBD1 is a possible D gene (6 bases). The V gene lost 4 bases and the J gene lost 10 bases, with 19 bases spanning the gap. Germline CDR1 and CDR2: SQVTM and ANQGSEA. This CDR3 contains 13 residues. This CDR3 is CSVAHRDTRRAFF. DNA of the CDR3: TGCAGCGTTGCCCACCGGGACACTCGGAGAGCTTTCTTT.

Regarding this clonotype: Since a far larger clone is one base different, this is likely a read error. The chain links TRBV5-1 to TRBJ2-1, with unresolved D. Germline V gene data show CDR1 as SGHRS and CDR2 as YFSETQ. The CDR3 sequence is 14 residues long. Trimming removed 4 bases from V and 10 bases from J, with 18 bases in between. CDR3 region: CASSLGLYSYEQFF. DNA of the CDR3: TGCGCCAGCAGCCTCGGGCTCTACTCCTACGAGCAGTTCTTC. Full variable domain (rest looked up from reference TRBV5-1 and TRBJ2-1): KAGVTQTPRYLIKTRGQQVTLSCSPISGHRSVSWYQQTPGQGLQFLFEYFSETQRNKGNFPGRFSGRQFSNSRSEMNVSTLELGDSALYLCASSLGLYSYEQFFGPGTRLTVL.

Sample share makes this clonotype medium-sized. J is TRBJ2-3 and V is TRBV20-1; 7 nucleotides agree with TRBD2. CDR3 size: 17 residues. The V and J ends lost 5 bases and 4 bases, in that order; junction bases with no gene match: 18. Germline CDR1 reads DFQATT; CDR2 reads SNEGSKA (reference sequence). CDR3 residues: CSAGGETSTDYPDTQYF. The CDR3 nucleotides read TGCAGTGCTGGGGGGGAGACTTCAACGGACTACCCAGATACGCAGTATTTT.

Worth noting for this clonotype: A junction end diverges from the germline sequence, so it may reflect a read error. The V call is TRBV28, the J call TRBJ2-7, with D perhaps TRBD1 (8 bases). The CDR3 loop spans 14 amino acids. Germline CDR1 and CDR2: MDHEN and SYDVKM. CDR3 loop: CVSSPGGGGREQYF. CDR3 DNA sequence: TGTGTCAGCAGTCCAGGGGGCGGGGGCCGCGAGCAGTACTTC. The full variable domain, rest sourced from reference TRBV28 and TRBJ2-7, is DVKVTQSSRYLVKRTGEKVFLECVQDMDHENMFWYRQDPGLGLRLIYFSYDVKMKEKGDIPEGYSVSREKKERFSLILESASTNQTSMYLCVSSPGGGGREQYFGPGTRLTVT.

About this clonotype itself: A far larger clone is one base from this, pointing to a likely read error. V gene TRBV6-5 combines with J gene TRBJ1-1; unclear D gene. Trimming cost V 3 bases and J 2 bases, with 13 bases left between them. CDR1 and CDR2 (germline): MNHEY, SVGAGI. This CDR3 contains 15 residues. The CDR3 nucleotides read TGTGCCAGCAGTTATGGAGTGGGTCATAACACTGAAGCTTTCTTT. Translation: CASSYGVGHNTEAFF.

The table lists this clonotype with many counts. This chain connects TRBV20-1 to TRBJ2-3; TRBD2 matches at 9 bases. The V and J ends lost 1 base and 1 base, in that order; junction bases with no gene match: 9. The CDR3 runs 17 residues. Germline values: CDR1 DFQATT, CDR2 SNEGSKA (reference sequence). CDR3 nucleotide sequence: TGCAGTGCTAGAGTTCCTAGCGGGGCTCACGGCACAGATACGCAGTATTTT. It encodes CSARVPSGAHGTDTQYF.

There are many counts of this clonotype. The chain employs TRBV10-2 and TRBJ2-7; TRBD1 matches 9 bases. The CDR3 runs 19 residues. After removal of 0 bases from V and 3 bases from J, the junction contained 15 bases not matched to a gene. CDR1 is WSHSY, CDR2 SAAADI, per germline. In DNA form, the CDR3 reads TGCGCCAGCAGTGAGTCCCCCGGGACAGGGCAGCTACCGTTCTACGAGCAGTACTTC. Encoded protein: CASSESPGTGQLPFYEQYF.

Concerning this clonotype itself: A far larger clone is just one base off, so this is likely a read error. The V gene is TRBV6-6, the J gene TRBJ1-4; no definite D call. V was shortened by 0 bases and J by 8 bases, with 13 bases between the two germline ends. Germline CDR1 and CDR2: MNHNY and SVGAGI (reference sequence). This CDR3 has 15 amino acids. This CDR3 reads CASSYSVRCGEKLFF. As DNA, the CDR3 is TGTGCCAGCAGTTACTCGGTCAGGTGTGGGGAAAAACTGTTTTTT.

This clonotype showed up many times. The chain has TRBV6-1 and TRBJ2-1, with 13 bases that match TRBD2. Trimming cost V 6 bases and J 8 bases; bases outside gene matches: 13. CDR1 is MNHNS, CDR2 SASEGT, per germline. There are 17 residues in the CDR3. The CDR3 here is CASREQGVGLAGYEQFF. In nucleotides, the CDR3 is TGTGCCAGCAGGGAACAGGGCGTGGGACTAGCGGGATATGAGCAGTTCTTC.

This clonotype was seen many times. The V and J genes are TRBV6-1 and TRBJ1-2; a possible D gene is TRBD1 (6 bases). There are 14 residues in the CDR3. Trimming cost V 5 bases and J 8 bases, with 18 bases left between them. Germline CDR1 MNHNS, CDR2 SASEGT. The CDR3 region has the DNA TGTGCCAGCAGTATCGATGGGGGGCTGGACGGCTACACCTTC. Protein product: CASSIDGGLDGYTF.

This clonotype has ten or more counts. CDR3: CASSARWDTEAFF. The CDR3 coding sequence is TGTGCCAGCAGCGCACGATGGGACACTGAAGCTTTCTTT. The chain combines TRBV9 with TRBJ1-1; D is ambiguous. Germline CDR1 and CDR2: SGDLS and YYNGEE. V dropped 3 bases and J dropped 3 bases, with 9 bases sitting between them. The CDR3 loop spans 13 amino acids.

This clonotype was detected ten times or more. The CDR3 nucleotides are TGTGCCAGCATCAAGGGCCGGGGAATCTACAATGAGCAGTTCTTC. Encoded protein: CASIKGRGIYNEQFF. The chain couples TRBV6-1 to TRBJ2-1; TRBD2 is a possible D gene (5 bases). The CDR3 has 15 amino acids. Per germline, CDR1 MNHNS and CDR2 SASEGT. V was pared by 7 bases and J by 3 bases, with 16 bases between.

This clonotype was seen repeatedly, ten times or more. The chain combines TRBV5-4 with TRBJ1-2; D call uncertain. The CDR3 sequence is 15 residues long. Trimming removed 4 bases from V and 10 bases from J, with 23 bases in between. Germline CDR1 reads SGHNT; CDR2 reads YYREEE (reference sequence). In DNA form, the CDR3 reads TGTGCCAGCAGCCGACCTTCGGTCCGGTGGAATGCCTACACCTTC. This encodes CASSRPSVRWNAYTF. The full variable domain, rest sourced from reference TRBV5-4 and TRBJ1-2, is ETGVTQSPTHLIKTRGQQVTLRCSSQSGHNTVSWYQQALGQGPQFIFQYYREEENGRGNFPPRFSGLQFPNYSSELNVNALELDDSALYLCASSRPSVRWNAYTFGSGTRLTVV.

This clonotype was seen repeatedly, ten times or more. The chain joins TRBV18 to TRBJ2-3; D may match TRBD1 or TRBD2 (6 bases each). The CDR3 has 15 residues. The germline V gene has CDR1 KGHSH and CDR2 LQKENI. V dropped 3 bases and J dropped 5 bases, with 15 bases sitting between them. The CDR3 region is CASSPDSGGGDTQYF. CDR3 DNA sequence: TGTGCCAGCTCACCTGATAGCGGAGGGGGAGATACGCAGTATTTT.

This clonotype occurred many times. The rearrangement joins TRBV4-2 to TRBJ2-5; D ambiguous. CDR3 length equals 15 residues. With 0 bases removed from V and 5 bases from J, the gap between germline ends came to 13 bases. From germline, CDR1 is LGHNA and CDR2 YNFKEQ. The CDR3 loop is CASSQDFPPRETQYF. CDR3 DNA sequence: TGTGCCAGCAGCCAAGACTTTCCCCCCCGGGAGACCCAGTACTTC.

Many counts were recorded for this clonotype. The gene calls are TRBV25-1 and TRBJ1-4; no reliable D call. Trimming took 0 bases from V and 7 from J, leaving 9 bases between them. The CDR3 spans 14 residues. Germline loops: CDR1 MGHDK, CDR2 SYGVNS. CDR3: CASSEYRGGEKLFF. CDR3 nucleotides: TGTGCCAGCAGTGAATACCGGGGAGGTGAAAAACTGTTTTTT.

In its sample, this clonotype was seen many times. V gene TRBV20-1 combines with J gene TRBJ2-7; D not resolved. The CDR3 extends over 13 amino acids. The germline gives CDR1 DFQATT, CDR2 SNEGSKA (reference sequence). V shed 2 bases and J shed 4 bases, with 12 bases lying between them. The CDR3 loop reads CSARSANSYEQYF. Here the CDR3 DNA reads TGCAGTGCTAGAAGTGCGAATTCGTACGAGCAGTACTTC.

This clonotype showed up many times. The chain couples TRBV30 to TRBJ1-1; D gene ambiguous. V lost 3 bases to trimming and J lost 2 bases, with 13 bases between them. Germline CDR1 and CDR2: GTSNPN and SVGIG (reference sequence). The length of the CDR3 is 14 residues. CDR3 in amino acids: CAWSPNWGNTEAFF. CDR3 nucleotides: TGTGCCTGGAGCCCTAACTGGGGAAACACTGAAGCTTTCTTT.

With respect to this clonotype: It may be a read error: a sequence one base away is much more abundant. This rearrangement joins TRBV4-1 to TRBJ1-2, with D possibly matching TRBD1 (5 bases). Germline assignment: CDR1 MGHRA and CDR2 YSYEKL. V lost 0 bases and J lost 8, with 19 bases in between. The CDR3 length is 16 residues. CDR3: CASSQEGSAGSSGYTF. CDR3 nucleotides: TGCGCCAGCAGCCAAGAGGGCAGTGCAGGGTCGTCAGGCTACACCTTC.

This clonotype was counted many times. The chain couples TRBV20-1 to TRBJ2-1; TRBD1 aligns across 7 bases. CDR3 size: 15 residues. Germline CDR1 is DFQATT and CDR2 is SNEGSKA (reference sequence). V lost 0 bases, J lost 0 bases, and 2 bases stayed unmatched. CDR3 nucleotide sequence: TGCAGTGCTAGAGAAAGACAGGGCTCCTACAATGAGCAGTTCTTC. It codes for CSARERQGSYNEQFF.